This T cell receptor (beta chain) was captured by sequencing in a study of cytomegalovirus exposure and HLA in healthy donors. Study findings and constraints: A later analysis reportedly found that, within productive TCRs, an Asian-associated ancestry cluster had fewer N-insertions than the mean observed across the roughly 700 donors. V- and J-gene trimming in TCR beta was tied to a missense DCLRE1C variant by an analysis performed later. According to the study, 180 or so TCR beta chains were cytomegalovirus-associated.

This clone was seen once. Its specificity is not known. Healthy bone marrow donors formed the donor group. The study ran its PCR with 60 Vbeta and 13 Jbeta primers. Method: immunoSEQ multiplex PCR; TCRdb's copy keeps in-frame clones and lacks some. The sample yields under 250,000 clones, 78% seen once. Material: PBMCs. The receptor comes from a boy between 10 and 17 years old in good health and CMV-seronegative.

The CDR3: CASSQQPAGGQDEQYF. The CDR3 region has the DNA TGTGCCAGCAGCCAGCAGCCAGCGGGGGGCCAGGACGAGCAGTACTTC. J is TRBJ2-7 and V is TRBV9, with 9 bases matching TRBD2. The CDR3 sequence is 16 residues long. V was pared by 4 bases and J by 5 bases, with 13 bases of the junction left unmatched. Germline V gives CDR1 SGDLS, CDR2 YYNGEE.